This T cell receptor (beta chain) was captured in a study of cytomegalovirus exposure and HLA in healthy donors. Across the study: Inside one of the first data releases sat 85 million or so unique TCRs taken from HLA-typed donors.

Study-wide results and caveats: Across donors, most TCRs were seen rarely, yet some public ones were widespread. Exclusion applied to some V segments, including TRBV6-2 and TRBV6-3, as they were indistinguishable.

A multiplex PCR was run with 60 Vbeta primers and 13 Jbeta primers. Measured with immunoSEQ multiplex PCR; TCRdb has only the in-frame clones, and not every one. Found here are roughly 140,000 clones, approximately 80% of them singletons; the top ten hold around 2.5%. A remark on this clone: The target antigen is unknown.

This CDR3 contains 17 residues. The germline V gene encodes CDR1 SGHAT and CDR2 FQNNGV. Losses at the gene ends were 5 bases for V and 1 base for J; bases not matched to a gene: 10. This sequence was found in a woman younger than 30 in good health and CMV-seropositive. This chain connects TRBV11-2 to TRBJ2-3; 9 positions match TRBD2. Input material: PBMCs. The CDR3 nucleotides read TGTGCCAGCAGCCCACGCCAAGCGGGGGGAGGCACAGATACGCAGTATTTT. Amino acid sequence: CASSPRQAGGGTDTQYF.